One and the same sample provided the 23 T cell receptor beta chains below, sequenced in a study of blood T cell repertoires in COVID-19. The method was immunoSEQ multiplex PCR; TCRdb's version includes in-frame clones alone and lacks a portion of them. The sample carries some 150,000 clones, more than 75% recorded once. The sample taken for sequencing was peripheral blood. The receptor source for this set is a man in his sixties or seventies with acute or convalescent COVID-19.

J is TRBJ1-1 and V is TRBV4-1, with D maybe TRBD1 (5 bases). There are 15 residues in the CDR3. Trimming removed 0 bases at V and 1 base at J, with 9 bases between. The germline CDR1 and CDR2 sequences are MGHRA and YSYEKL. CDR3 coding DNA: TGCGCCAGCAGCCAAGACACAGGCCCGAACACTGAAGCTTTCTTT. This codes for CASSQDTGPNTEAFF.

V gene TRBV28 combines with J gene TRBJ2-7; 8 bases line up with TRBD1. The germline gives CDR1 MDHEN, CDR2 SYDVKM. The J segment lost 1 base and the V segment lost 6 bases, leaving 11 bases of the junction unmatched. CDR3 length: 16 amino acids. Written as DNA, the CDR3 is TGTGCCAGCAGCTTCCCCCGGACAGGGCTGTCCTACGAGCAGTACTTC. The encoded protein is CASSFPRTGLSYEQYF.

The CDR3 region is CASSPPGLAGNEQFF. CDR3 nucleotides: TGTGCCAGCAGCCCACCGGGACTAGCAGGCAATGAGCAGTTCTTC. The chain joins TRBV9 to TRBJ2-1, with TRBD2 identical over 9 bases. The CDR3 has 15 amino acids. Losses at the gene ends were 4 bases for V and 6 bases for J; bases not matched to a gene: 8. Germline V gives CDR1 SGDLS, CDR2 YYNGEE.

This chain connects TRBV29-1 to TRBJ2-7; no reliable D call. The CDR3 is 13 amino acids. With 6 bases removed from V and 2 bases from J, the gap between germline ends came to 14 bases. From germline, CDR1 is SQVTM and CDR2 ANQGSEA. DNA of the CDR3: TGCAGCGTGACCGGAGTATCGGCCTACGAGCAGTACTTC. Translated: CSVTGVSAYEQYF.

The CDR3 is CASNSPGTSGASYEQYF. In nucleotides, the CDR3 is TGTGCCAGCAATTCCCCAGGAACAAGCGGTGCCTCCTACGAGCAGTACTTC. The chain recombines TRBV28 with TRBJ2-7, with D maybe TRBD2 (5 bases). CDR3 size: 17 residues. In germline, CDR1 is MDHEN, CDR2 SYDVKM. Trimming took 7 bases from V and 0 from J, leaving 22 bases between them.

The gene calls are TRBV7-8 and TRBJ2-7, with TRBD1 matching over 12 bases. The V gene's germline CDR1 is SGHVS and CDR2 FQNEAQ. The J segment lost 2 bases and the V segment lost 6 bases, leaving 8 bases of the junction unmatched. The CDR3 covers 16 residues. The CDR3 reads CASRPSRDRGPYEQYF. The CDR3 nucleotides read TGTGCCAGCAGGCCCTCGCGGGACAGGGGGCCCTACGAGCAGTACTTC.

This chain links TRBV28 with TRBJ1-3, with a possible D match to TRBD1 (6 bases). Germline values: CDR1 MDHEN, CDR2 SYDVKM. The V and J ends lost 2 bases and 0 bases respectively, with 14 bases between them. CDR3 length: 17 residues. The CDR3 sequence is CASSLHQGPLSGNTIYF. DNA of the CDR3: TGTGCCAGCAGTTTACACCAGGGGCCCCTCTCTGGAAACACCATATATTTT.

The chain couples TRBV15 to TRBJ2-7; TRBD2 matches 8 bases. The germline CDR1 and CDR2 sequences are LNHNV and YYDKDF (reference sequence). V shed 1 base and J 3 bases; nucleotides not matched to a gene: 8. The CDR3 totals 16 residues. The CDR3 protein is CATSRGSTSGNYEQYF. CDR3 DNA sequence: TGTGCCACCAGCAGAGGATCCACTAGCGGAAACTACGAGCAGTACTTC.

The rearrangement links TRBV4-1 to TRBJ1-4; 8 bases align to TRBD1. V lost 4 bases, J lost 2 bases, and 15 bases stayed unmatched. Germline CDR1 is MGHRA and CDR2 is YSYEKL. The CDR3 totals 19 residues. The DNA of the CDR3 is TGCGCCAGCAGCCCTTACTCAGGGGGCGGCGGGTTGACTAATGAAAAACTGTTTTTT. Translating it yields CASSPYSGGGGLTNEKLFF.

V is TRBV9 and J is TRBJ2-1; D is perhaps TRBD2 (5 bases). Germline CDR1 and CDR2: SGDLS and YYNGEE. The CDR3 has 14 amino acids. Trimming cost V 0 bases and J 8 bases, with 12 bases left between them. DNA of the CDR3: TGTGCCAGCAGCGTAGTCGGGGTTTCCGATGAGCAGTTCTTC. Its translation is CASSVVGVSDEQFF.

The CDR3 DNA is TGTGCCAGCAGCTCGCCAGGGACTAGCGTCGCGAGCACAGATACGCAGTATTTT. Its protein product is CASSSPGTSVASTDTQYF. The V call is TRBV7-2, the J call TRBJ2-3; 10 bases align to TRBD2. Germline V gene data show CDR1 as SGHTA and CDR2 as FQGNSA. The V and J ends lost 4 bases and 0 bases, in that order; junction bases with no gene match: 10. The CDR3 loop spans 18 amino acids.

The CDR3 DNA is TGTGCCAGTAGTATCCAGCAGGGTAATCAGCCCCAGCATTTT. It specifies CASSIQQGNQPQHF. The chain joins TRBV19 to TRBJ1-5, with a possible D match to TRBD1 (5 bases). V shed 3 bases and J shed 4 bases, with 10 bases lying between them. The CDR3 is 14 amino acids. Germline CDR1 reads LNHDA; CDR2 reads SQIVND (reference sequence).

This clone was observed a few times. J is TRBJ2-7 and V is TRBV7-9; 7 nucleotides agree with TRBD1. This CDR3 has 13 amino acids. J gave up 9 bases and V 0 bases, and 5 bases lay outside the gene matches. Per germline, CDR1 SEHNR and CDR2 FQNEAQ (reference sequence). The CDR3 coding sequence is TGTGCCAGCAGCTTAGCAGGGGGCGAGGGGCAGTACTTC. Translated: CASSLAGGEGQYF.

The CDR3 region has the DNA TGTGCCAGCAGTTACTCGGCGGGAGCTGTTTACGAGCAGTACTTC. Translated, it gives CASSYSAGAVYEQYF. The chain employs TRBV6-2 or TRBV6-3 and TRBJ2-7; 7 bases agree with TRBD2. J lost 4 bases, V lost 0 bases, and 6 bases had no gene match. This CDR3 has 15 residues. CDR1 and CDR2 (germline): MNHEY, SVGEGT.

The CDR3 loop reads CASSLIGASEAFF. The CDR3 coding sequence is TGTGCCAGCAGCTTAATAGGCGCTAGTGAAGCTTTCTTT. This rearrangement joins TRBV7-2 to TRBJ1-1; unclear D gene. V was clipped by 2 bases and J by 7 bases, with 11 bases between them. Germline V gene lookup returns CDR1 SGHTA and CDR2 FQGNSA. This CDR3 is 13 amino acids long.

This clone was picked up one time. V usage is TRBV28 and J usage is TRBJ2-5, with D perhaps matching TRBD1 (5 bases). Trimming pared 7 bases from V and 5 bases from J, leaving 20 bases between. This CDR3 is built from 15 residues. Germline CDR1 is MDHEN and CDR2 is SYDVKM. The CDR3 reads CASTNPARERETQYF. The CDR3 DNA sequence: TGTGCCAGCACCAACCCCGCCAGGGAAAGGGAGACCCAGTACTTC.

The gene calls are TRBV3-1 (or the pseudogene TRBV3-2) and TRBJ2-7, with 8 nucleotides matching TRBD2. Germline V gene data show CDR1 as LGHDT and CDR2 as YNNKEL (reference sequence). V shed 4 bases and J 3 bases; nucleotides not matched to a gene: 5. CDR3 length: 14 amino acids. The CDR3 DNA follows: TGTGCCAGCAGCCGCTATAGCGGGAACTACGAGCAGTACTTC. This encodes CASSRYSGNYEQYF.

The CDR3, as DNA: TGTGCCAGTAGACGACAGGGCTCCACCGGGGAGCTGTTTTTT. Residues: CASRRQGSTGELFF. The chain combines TRBV19 with TRBJ2-2; 7 positions agree with TRBD1. J gave up 4 bases and V 6 bases, and 5 bases lay outside the gene matches. The CDR3 length is 14 residues. Germline loops: CDR1 LNHDA, CDR2 SQIVND (reference sequence). Full variable domain (remainder filled in from reference TRBV19 and TRBJ2-2): DGGITQSPKYLFRKEGQNVTLSCEQNLNHDAMYWYRQDPGQGLRLIYYSQIVNDFQKGDIAEGYSVSREKKESFPLTVTSAQKNPTAFYLCASRRQGSTGELFFGEGSRLTVL.

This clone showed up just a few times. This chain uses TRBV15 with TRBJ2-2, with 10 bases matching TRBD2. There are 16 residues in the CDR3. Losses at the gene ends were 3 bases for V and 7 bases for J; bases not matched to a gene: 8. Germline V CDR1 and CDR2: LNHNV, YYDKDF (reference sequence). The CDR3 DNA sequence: TGTGCCACCAGCAGTCCTGGAATAGCGGGGGGCGGGGAGCTGTTTTTT. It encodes CATSSPGIAGGGELFF.

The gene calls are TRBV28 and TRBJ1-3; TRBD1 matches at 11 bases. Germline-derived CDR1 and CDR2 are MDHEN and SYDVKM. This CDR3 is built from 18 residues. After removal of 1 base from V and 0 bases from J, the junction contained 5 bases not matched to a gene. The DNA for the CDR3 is TGTGCCAGCAGTTTATCCTCCGGGACAGGGGGCTCTGGAAACACCATATATTTT. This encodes CASSLSSGTGGSGNTIYF.

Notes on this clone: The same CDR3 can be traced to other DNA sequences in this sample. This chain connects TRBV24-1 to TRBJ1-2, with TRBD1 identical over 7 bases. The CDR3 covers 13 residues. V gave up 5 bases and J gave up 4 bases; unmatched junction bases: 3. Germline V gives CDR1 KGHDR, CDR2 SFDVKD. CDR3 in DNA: TGTGCCACCAGTGCCAGGACAGGCTATGGCTACACCTTC. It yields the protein CATSARTGYGYTF.

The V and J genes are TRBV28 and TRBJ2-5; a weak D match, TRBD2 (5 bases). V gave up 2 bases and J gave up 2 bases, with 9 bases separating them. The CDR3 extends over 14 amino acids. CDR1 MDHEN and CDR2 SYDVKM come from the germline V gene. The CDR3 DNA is TGTGCCAGCAGTTTAAGAGGGTTGCAAGAGACCCAGTACTTC. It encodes CASSLRGLQETQYF.

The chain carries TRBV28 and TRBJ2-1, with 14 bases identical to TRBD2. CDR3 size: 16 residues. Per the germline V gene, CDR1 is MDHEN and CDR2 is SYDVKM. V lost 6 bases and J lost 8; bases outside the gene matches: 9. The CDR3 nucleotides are TGTGCCAGCAGACCCCCTAGACTAGCGGGGGGGGATGAGCAGTTCTTC. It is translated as CASRPPRLAGGDEQFF.